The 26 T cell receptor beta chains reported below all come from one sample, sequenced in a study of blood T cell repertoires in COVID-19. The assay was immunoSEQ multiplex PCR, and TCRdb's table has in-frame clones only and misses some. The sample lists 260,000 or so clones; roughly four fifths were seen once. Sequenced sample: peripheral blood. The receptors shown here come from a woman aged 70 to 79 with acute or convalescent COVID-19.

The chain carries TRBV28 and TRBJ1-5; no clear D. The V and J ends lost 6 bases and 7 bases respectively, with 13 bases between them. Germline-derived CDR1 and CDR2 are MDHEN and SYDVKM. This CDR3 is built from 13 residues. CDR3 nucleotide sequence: TGTGCCAGCAGAGTTACCGGACTCCAGCCCCAGCATTTT. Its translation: CASRVTGLQPQHF. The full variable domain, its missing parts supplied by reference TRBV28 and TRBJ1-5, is DVKVTQSSRYLVKRTGEKVFLECVQDMDHENMFWYRQDPGLGLRLIYFSYDVKMKEKGDIPEGYSVSREKKERFSLILESASTNQTSMYLCASRVTGLQPQHFGDGTRLSIL.

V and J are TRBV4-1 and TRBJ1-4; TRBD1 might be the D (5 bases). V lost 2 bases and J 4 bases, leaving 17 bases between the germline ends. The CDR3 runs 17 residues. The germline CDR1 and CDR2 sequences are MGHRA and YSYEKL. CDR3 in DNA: TGCGCCAGCAGCCAAAACTCCCAGCGACAGAATAATGAAAAACTGTTTTTT. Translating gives CASSQNSQRQNNEKLFF.

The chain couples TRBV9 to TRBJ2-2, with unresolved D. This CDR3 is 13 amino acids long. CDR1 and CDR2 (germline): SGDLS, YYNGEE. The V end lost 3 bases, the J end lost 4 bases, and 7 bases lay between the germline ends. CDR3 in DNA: TGTGCCAGCAGCGAGAGTCGCACCGGGGAGCTGTTTTTT. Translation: CASSESRTGELFF.

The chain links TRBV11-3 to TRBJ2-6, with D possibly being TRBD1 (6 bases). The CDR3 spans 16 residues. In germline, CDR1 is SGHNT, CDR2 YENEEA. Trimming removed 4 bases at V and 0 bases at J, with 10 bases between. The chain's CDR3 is CASSSRGSSGANVLTF. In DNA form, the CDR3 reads TGTGCCAGCAGCTCCAGGGGATCCTCTGGGGCCAACGTCCTGACTTTC.

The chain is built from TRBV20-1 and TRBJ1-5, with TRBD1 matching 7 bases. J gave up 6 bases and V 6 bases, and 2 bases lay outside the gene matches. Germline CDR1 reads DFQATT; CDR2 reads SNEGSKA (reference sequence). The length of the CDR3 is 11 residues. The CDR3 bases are TGCAGTGCCCAGGGGGGTCAGCCCCAGCATTTT. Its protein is CSAQGGQPQHF.

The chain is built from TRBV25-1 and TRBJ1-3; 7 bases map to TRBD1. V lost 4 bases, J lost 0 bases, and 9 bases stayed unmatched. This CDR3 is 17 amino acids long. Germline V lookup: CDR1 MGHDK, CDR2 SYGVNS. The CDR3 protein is CASSALGQFSSGNTIYF. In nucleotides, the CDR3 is TGTGCCAGCAGTGCCCTGGGACAGTTTAGCTCTGGAAACACCATATATTTT.

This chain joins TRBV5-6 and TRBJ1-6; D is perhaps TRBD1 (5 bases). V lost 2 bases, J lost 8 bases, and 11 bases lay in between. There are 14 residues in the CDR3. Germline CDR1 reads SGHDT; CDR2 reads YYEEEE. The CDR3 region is CASSFGAEDSPLHF. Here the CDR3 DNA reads TGTGCCAGCAGCTTTGGGGCGGAAGATTCACCCCTCCACTTT.

The CDR3 loop reads CASSQDRLGGIEKLFF. The CDR3 region has the DNA TGTGCCAGCAGCCAAGATCGGCTCGGGGGGATCGAAAAACTGTTTTTT. The chain combines TRBV4-2 with TRBJ1-4; possibly TRBD1 for D (5 bases). The CDR3 loop spans 16 amino acids. The germline gives CDR1 LGHNA, CDR2 YNFKEQ. The V gene lost 0 bases and the J gene lost 8 bases, with 16 bases spanning the gap.

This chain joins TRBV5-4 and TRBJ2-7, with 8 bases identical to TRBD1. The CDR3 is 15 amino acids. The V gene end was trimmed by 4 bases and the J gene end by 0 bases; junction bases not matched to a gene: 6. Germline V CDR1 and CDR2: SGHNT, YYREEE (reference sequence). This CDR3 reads CASSPRQGTSYEQYF. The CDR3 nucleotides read TGTGCCAGCAGCCCCCGACAGGGGACCTCCTACGAGCAGTACTTC. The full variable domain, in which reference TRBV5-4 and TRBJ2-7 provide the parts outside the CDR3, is ETGVTQSPTHLIKTRGQQVTLRCSSQSGHNTVSWYQQALGQGPQFIFQYYREEENGRGNFPPRFSGLQFPNYSSELNVNALELDDSALYLCASSPRQGTSYEQYFGPGTRLTVT.

CDR3 in amino acids: CASSRQGGGELFF. The CDR3 nucleotides are TGTGCCAGCAGCCGACAGGGTGGCGGGGAGCTGTTTTTT. The chain employs TRBV4-2 and TRBJ2-2, with 7 nucleotides matching TRBD1. J gave up 7 bases and V 4 bases, and 3 bases lay outside the gene matches. Germline V gene lookup returns CDR1 LGHNA and CDR2 YNFKEQ. The CDR3 sequence is 13 residues long.

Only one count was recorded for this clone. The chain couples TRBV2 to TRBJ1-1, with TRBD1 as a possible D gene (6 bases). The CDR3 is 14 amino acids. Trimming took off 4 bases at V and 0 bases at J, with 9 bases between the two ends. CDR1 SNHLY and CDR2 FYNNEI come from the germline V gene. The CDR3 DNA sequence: TGTGCCAGCAGTGCACAGGGTGTGAACACTGAAGCTTTCTTT. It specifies CASSAQGVNTEAFF.

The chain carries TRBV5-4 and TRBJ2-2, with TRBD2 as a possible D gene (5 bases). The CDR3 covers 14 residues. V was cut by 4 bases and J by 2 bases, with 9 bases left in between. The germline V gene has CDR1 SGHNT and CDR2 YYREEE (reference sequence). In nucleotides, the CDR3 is TGTGCCAGCAGCCTCCGGGAAAACACCGGGGAGCTGTTTTTT. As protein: CASSLRENTGELFF.

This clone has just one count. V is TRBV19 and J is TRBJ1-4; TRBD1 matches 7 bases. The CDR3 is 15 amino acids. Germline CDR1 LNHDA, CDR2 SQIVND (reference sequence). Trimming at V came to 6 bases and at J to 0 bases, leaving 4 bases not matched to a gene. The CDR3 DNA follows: TGTGCCAGTAGGACAGGGTCCTCAACTAATGAAAAACTGTTTTTT. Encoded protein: CASRTGSSTNEKLFF.

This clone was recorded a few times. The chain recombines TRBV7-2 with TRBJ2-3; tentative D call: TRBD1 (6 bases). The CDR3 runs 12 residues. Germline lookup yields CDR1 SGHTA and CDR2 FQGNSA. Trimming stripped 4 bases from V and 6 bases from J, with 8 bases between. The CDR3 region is CASSSQGDTQYF. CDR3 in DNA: TGTGCCAGCAGCTCCCAGGGGGATACGCAGTATTTT.

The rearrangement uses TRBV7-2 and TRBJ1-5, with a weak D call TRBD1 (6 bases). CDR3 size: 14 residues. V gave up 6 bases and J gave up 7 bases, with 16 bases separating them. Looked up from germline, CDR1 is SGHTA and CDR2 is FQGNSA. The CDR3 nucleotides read TGTGCCAGCAGTAATGTGGGGGCTGGGCAGCCCCAGCATTTT. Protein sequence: CASSNVGAGQPQHF.

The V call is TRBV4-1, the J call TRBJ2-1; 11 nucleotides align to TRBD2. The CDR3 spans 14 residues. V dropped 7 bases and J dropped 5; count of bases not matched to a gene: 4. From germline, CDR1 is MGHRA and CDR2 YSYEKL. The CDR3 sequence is CASTVAGGNNEQFF. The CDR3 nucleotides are TGCGCCAGCACAGTAGCGGGGGGGAACAATGAGCAGTTCTTC.

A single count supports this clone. The CDR3 is CASSFNYQGSGNTIYF. The DNA of the CDR3 is TGCGCCAGCAGCTTTAATTATCAGGGCTCGGGAAACACCATATATTTT. The rearrangement links TRBV5-1 to TRBJ1-3; tentative D call: TRBD1 (5 bases). Trimming pared 2 bases from V and 4 bases from J, leaving 16 bases between. Germline CDR1 and CDR2: SGHRS and YFSETQ. This CDR3 is 16 amino acids long.

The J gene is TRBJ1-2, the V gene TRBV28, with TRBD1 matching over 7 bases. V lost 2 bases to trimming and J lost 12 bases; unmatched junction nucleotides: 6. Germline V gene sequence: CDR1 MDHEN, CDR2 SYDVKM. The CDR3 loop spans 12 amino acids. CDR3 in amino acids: CASSLGGQPHTF. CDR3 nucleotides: TGTGCCAGCAGTTTAGGGGGACAGCCCCACACCTTC.

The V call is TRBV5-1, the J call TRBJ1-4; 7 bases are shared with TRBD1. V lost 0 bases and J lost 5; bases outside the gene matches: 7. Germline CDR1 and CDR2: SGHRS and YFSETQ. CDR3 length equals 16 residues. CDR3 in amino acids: CASSLALGQWNEKLFF. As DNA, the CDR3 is TGCGCCAGCAGCTTGGCCTTGGGACAGTGGAATGAAAAACTGTTTTTT.

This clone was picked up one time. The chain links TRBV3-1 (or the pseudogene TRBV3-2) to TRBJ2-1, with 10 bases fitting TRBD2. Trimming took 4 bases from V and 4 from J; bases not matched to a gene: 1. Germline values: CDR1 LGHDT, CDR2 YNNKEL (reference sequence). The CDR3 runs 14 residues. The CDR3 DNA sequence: TGTGCCAGCAGCCTAGCGGGGGGTTACAATGAGCAGTTCTTC. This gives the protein CASSLAGGYNEQFF.

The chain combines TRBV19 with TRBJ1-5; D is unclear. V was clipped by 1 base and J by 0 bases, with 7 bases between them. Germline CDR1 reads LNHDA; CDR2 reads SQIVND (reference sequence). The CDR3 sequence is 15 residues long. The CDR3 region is CASSIVNYSNQPQHF. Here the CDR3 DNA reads TGTGCCAGTAGTATAGTAAACTATAGCAATCAGCCCCAGCATTTT. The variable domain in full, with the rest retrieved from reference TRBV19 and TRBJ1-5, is DGGITQSPKYLFRKEGQNVTLSCEQNLNHDAMYWYRQDPGQGLRLIYYSQIVNDFQKGDIAEGYSVSREKKESFPLTVTSAQKNPTAFYLCASSIVNYSNQPQHFGDGTRLSIL.

CDR3 amino acids: CASSMGLTSGQETQYF. The DNA of the CDR3 is TGTGCCAGTAGTATGGGATTGACTAGCGGGCAAGAGACCCAGTACTTC. The chain carries TRBV19 and TRBJ2-5, with TRBD2 matching over 10 bases. Losses at the gene ends were 3 bases for V and 2 bases for J; bases not matched to a gene: 6. The CDR3 is 16 amino acids. Germline CDR1 LNHDA, CDR2 SQIVND (reference sequence).

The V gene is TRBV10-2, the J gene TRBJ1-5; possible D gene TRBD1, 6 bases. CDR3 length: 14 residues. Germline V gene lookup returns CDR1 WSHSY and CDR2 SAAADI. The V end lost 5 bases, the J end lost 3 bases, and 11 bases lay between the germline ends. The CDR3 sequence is CASSPGQYNQPQHF. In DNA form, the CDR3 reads TGCGCCAGCAGTCCAGGACAGTACAATCAGCCCCAGCATTTT.

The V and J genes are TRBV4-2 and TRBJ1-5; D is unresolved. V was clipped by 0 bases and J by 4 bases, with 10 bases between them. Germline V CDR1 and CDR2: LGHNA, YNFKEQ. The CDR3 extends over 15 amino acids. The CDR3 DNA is TGTGCCAGCAGCCAAGACTGGGCAGTAAATCAGCCCCAGCATTTT. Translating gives CASSQDWAVNQPQHF.

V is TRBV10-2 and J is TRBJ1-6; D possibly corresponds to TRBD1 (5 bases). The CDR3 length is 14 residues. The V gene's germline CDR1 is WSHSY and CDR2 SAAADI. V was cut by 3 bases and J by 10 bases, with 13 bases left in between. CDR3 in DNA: TGCGCCAGCAGTGACAGGGAAGGGTTATCACCCCTCCACTTT. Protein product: CASSDREGLSPLHF.

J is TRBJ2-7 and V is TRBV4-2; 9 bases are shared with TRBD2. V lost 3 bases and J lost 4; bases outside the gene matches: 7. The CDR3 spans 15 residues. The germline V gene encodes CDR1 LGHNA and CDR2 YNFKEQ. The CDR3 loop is CASSQGASGVYEQYF. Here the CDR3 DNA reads TGTGCCAGCAGCCAGGGCGCTAGCGGGGTGTACGAGCAGTACTTC.